These 10 T cell receptor beta chains were sequenced from one sample in a study of cytomegalovirus exposure and HLA in healthy donors. PCR primers comprised 60 Vbeta and 13 Jbeta primers. Generated by immunoSEQ multiplex PCR, the TCRdb table keeps only in-frame clones and is missing some. Altogether 90,000 to 150,000 clones are present, about 70% being singletons, with the ten largest covering 4.1%. The sequenced sample was PBMCs. Receptor source: a woman in her thirties or forties in good health and CMV-seronegative.

The chain is built from TRBV2 and TRBJ1-3; 7 nucleotides line up with TRBD1. V shed 0 bases, J shed 4 bases, and the junction held 9 bases outside the gene matches. From germline, CDR1 is SNHLY and CDR2 FYNNEI. The CDR3 extends over 17 amino acids. The CDR3 nucleotides are TGTGCCAGCAGTGAAGCAACCCTCCGGGACAGAGGAAACACCATATATTTT. Protein: CASSEATLRDRGNTIYF.

The chain links TRBV18 to TRBJ2-3, with TRBD2 identical over 9 bases. This CDR3 contains 15 residues. Germline CDR1 and CDR2: KGHSH and LQKENI. The V and J ends lost 4 bases and 5 bases, in that order; junction bases with no gene match: 7. The CDR3 DNA sequence: TGTGCCAGCTCACAATTAGCGGGAGTGCAAGATACGCAGTATTTT. Its translation: CASSQLAGVQDTQYF.

This sequence joins TRBV7-9 and TRBJ2-7, with TRBD1 as a possible D gene (6 bases). Per germline, CDR1 SEHNR and CDR2 FQNEAQ (reference sequence). V lost 1 base, J lost 0 bases, and 7 bases lay in between. The CDR3 spans 14 residues. The CDR3 DNA reads as TGTGCCAGCAGCTTAGGCAGGGGCTCCTACGAGCAGTACTTC. Amino acids: CASSLGRGSYEQYF.

The chain uses TRBV6-1 and TRBJ2-7; TRBD1 aligns across 7 bases. Germline-derived CDR1 and CDR2 are MNHNS and SASEGT. J gave up 3 bases and V 10 bases, and 9 bases lay outside the gene matches. The CDR3 sequence is 13 residues long. The CDR3 loop reads CATTQTGNYEQYF. The CDR3 bases are TGTGCCACCACGCAGACAGGGAACTACGAGCAGTACTTC.

The rearrangement links TRBV27 to TRBJ2-3, with 10 nucleotides matching TRBD2. This CDR3 has 16 residues. The V gene's germline CDR1 is MNHEY and CDR2 SMNVEV (reference sequence). Trimming removed 4 bases from V and 0 bases from J; junction bases left unmatched: 4. In nucleotides, the CDR3 is TGTGCCAGCAGTTACGGGACTAGCGTTAGCACAGATACGCAGTATTTT. It is translated as CASSYGTSVSTDTQYF.

V gene TRBV28 combines with J gene TRBJ1-4, with D perhaps TRBD1 (5 bases). The CDR3 has 12 residues. Germline V gene data show CDR1 as MDHEN and CDR2 as SYDVKM. V lost 8 bases to trimming and J lost 5 bases, with 9 bases between them. The CDR3 region is CASGAQNEKLFF. CDR3 nucleotides: TGTGCCAGCGGGGCGCAAAATGAAAAACTGTTTTTT.

This clone was observed a handful of times. The rearrangement joins TRBV18 to TRBJ2-7, with 11 bases that match TRBD2. The CDR3 consists of 16 residues. The V gene's germline CDR1 is KGHSH and CDR2 LQKENI. Unmatched junction bases numbered 7, after V lost 4 bases and J lost 2 bases. The CDR3 sequence is CASSLPGLADPYEQYF. The CDR3 DNA reads TGTGCCAGCTCACTACCGGGACTAGCGGACCCCTACGAGCAGTACTTC.

The rearrangement uses TRBV7-6 and TRBJ2-2, with 10 bases that match TRBD1. Losses at the gene ends were 4 bases for V and 6 bases for J; bases not matched to a gene: 8. CDR3 length equals 16 residues. Germline assignment: CDR1 SGHVS and CDR2 FNYEAQ. The DNA of the CDR3 is TGTGCCAGCAGCTATCAATCCGGGACAGGGGCCGGGGAGCTGTTTTTT. It codes for CASSYQSGTGAGELFF.

This clone has only a few counts. The chain couples TRBV18 to TRBJ2-2, with 12 nucleotides matching TRBD2. With V trimmed by 3 bases and J by 6 bases, 2 bases remained unmatched. The CDR3 covers 15 residues. Germline V gene lookup returns CDR1 KGHSH and CDR2 LQKENI. The CDR3 region has the DNA TGTGCCAGCTCACCGACTAGCGGGAGCGCCGGGGAGCTGTTTTTT. This sequence encodes CASSPTSGSAGELFF.

This clone was seen a few times. The chain links TRBV12-5 to TRBJ2-3, with TRBD2 matching over 10 bases. CDR1 and CDR2 (germline): LGHNT, FRNRAP. The CDR3 contains 15 residues. Trimming cost V 5 bases and J 1 base; bases outside gene matches: 3. The CDR3, as DNA: TGTGCTAGTGGTCTAGCGGGGGCTGGCACAGATACGCAGTATTTT. It specifies CASGLAGAGTDTQYF.